Reported below is one TCR beta chain. This clonotype has a single count. The antigen this receptor binds is unknown. The input lacks base qualities; no much larger clone sits a single base away. One read alone makes for weak evidence. CDR1 and CDR2, per the germline V gene (reference sequence), are SEHNR and FQNEAQ. The V end loses 0 bases and the J end loses 4 bases, and a stretch of 15 bases separates them. The CDR3, from cysteine to phenylalanine, totals 16 residues. The entry retains the CDR3 DNA only, 48 bases that are in frame from base 1. This sample is drawn from a study of T cells in Graves' hyperthyroidism and ophthalmopathy (dated by TCRdb to between 2018 and 2021). The study in broad terms: Peripheral blood was sampled at the time of initial diagnosis, prior to any treatment. A discovery cohort of about 96 patients, approximately 45 with Graves' ophthalmopathy and roughly 59 with stable Graves' hyperthyroidism, was used to find distinguishing TCR V-J signatures. After blood sampling, hyperthyroidism patients were treated with methimazole at a starting dose of 30 mg daily, and ophthalmopathy patients were treated with high-dose intravenous methylprednisolone. In addition, the study compared T-cell repertoires in thyroid tissue and in blood from five to seven Graves' hyperthyroidism patients. The roughly 100 discovery patients were divided at random into training and test sets in a 7:3 ratio. TCR Vbeta CDR3 sequencing of roughly 140 peripheral blood samples (approximately 44 ophthalmopathy, around 80 hyperthyroidism and roughly 17 progressor patients) is reported in the paper. Prospective prediction of ophthalmopathy was tested in an independent validation cohort of approximately 19 hyperthyroidism patients and 15 to 17 patients who later progressed to ophthalmopathy.

Amplification of TCR beta CDR3 regions was carried out from RNA transcripts. The first round of RT-PCR for the TCR CDR3 was performed with the HTBI primer set and the Qiagen OneStep RT-PCR kit. Libraries were constructed in a second round of multiplex PCR, after which size selection and purification were performed. Paired-end sequencing of the libraries was performed with 100 bp reads on an Illumina HiSeq2000. The published analysis was carried out like this. SOAPnuke was used to process the raw data, removing reads that contained adapters or uncalled bases, had a mean Phred below 15, or lacked an exact match to the constant primer or identifier. High-quality paired reads were merged with COPE v1.2.5, and unique nucleotide sequences were defined as clonotypes. MiTCR v1.1 was used to align clonotypes to the IMGT TRBV, TRBD and TRBJ reference segments. The analysis was restricted to V-J combinations with a frequency above 0.0001, which together covered roughly 99% of the repertoires. A TCS score was defined as the ratio between F50 (clonal expansion) and ExV (chaos), using BLOSUM62-based TCRdist between CDR3 peptides within each V-J. Welch's t-statistics and random forest reduced roughly 530 V-J features to about 13, which were used in a naive Bayes classifier (R e1071). TCRdb trimmed the raw reads at Q25, called clones with MiXCR and kept productive beta chains. All rows with the same CDR3 protein become a single entry with the most common DNA and genes. TCRdb's processing, not the authors', yielded these V and J calls. This sample lists about 290,000 distinct CDR3 sequences; roughly 13% were detected once. 7.9% of the sample comes from the top ten.

Broader findings and caveats from the paper: In validation, the model predicted progression to ophthalmopathy with 55% to 71% sensitivity and approximately 74% specificity, a median of approximately 6.5 months before onset. A 13 V-J signature model separated ophthalmopathy from stable hyperthyroidism, with nearly 90% sensitivity and 81% to 83% specificity in cross-validation and 80%/75% in testing. Sample size was not statistically predetermined, and investigators were not blinded to group allocation. Most expanded thyroid clonotypes (frequency above 0.001) were also detected in blood, a finding suggesting that blood repertoires may reflect thyroid immune responses.

Stable Graves' hyperthyroidism was defined as the absence of progression to ophthalmopathy over 18 months of follow-up. Hyperthyroidism patients were newly diagnosed, had a disease duration of under 2 months, and were aged 18 to 65 years. Exclusion was applied to patients with uncontrolled infections, other autoimmune diseases, pregnancy or lactation. Clinical symptoms, serum thyroxine and TRAb, thyroid ultrasound, and orbital computed tomography formed the basis for the diagnoses. Ficoll-Paque density gradient centrifugation was used to isolate PBMCs from 9.5 to 10 ml of fresh peripheral blood. Total RNA was extracted using Trizol reagent, and RNA quality was assessed on an Agilent 2100 Bioanalyzer.

Recombination joined TRBV7-9 with TRBJ1-2; the D gene assignment is ambiguous. Sequencing was performed on blood. This TCR was recovered from a woman in her 40s with Graves' hyperthyroidism. In nucleotides, the sequence is TGTGCCAGCAGCTTAGCCCCCGCGGGTTGGGGCTATGGCTACACCTTC. It translates as CASSLAPAGWGYGYTF.